Given below is one T cell receptor beta chain in context. The sample belongs to a study of blood T cell repertoires in COVID-19. Deletions cut 0 bases from V and 1 base from J, with 12 bases between. The CDR3 is 17 amino acids. The germline CDR1 and CDR2 sequences are MGHRA and YSYEKL. Recruited during active infection, patients (from Seattle) were subsequently followed longitudinally. Original processing notes: Estimation of nucleated cell counts relied on the amplification of reference gene primers. Generated by immunoSEQ multiplex PCR, the TCRdb table keeps only in-frame clones and is missing some. V, J and clone size were drawn from that table, and D and trimming were deduced from the DNA. The table has roughly 90,000 clones, more than 70% seen once.

The chain recombines TRBV4-1 with TRBJ2-2; D might be TRBD2 (5 bases). This clonotype originated in a middle-aged man with COVID-19, enrolled during active disease. Specimen: peripheral blood. In DNA, the CDR3 is TGCGCCAGCAGCCAAGAGTATCGGAGCGGGAACACCGGGGAGCTGTTTTTT. Its translation is CASSQEYRSGNTGELFF.